Following are 13 T cell receptor beta chains from one sample sequenced in a study of read filtering for tumor transcriptome and immune sequencing. This library used roughly 400 ng RNA and molecular barcoded adaptors spanning alpha/delta and beta/gamma chains. Each CDR3 protein is one row after TCRdb ran MiXCR on the reads. Of 100,000 to 150,000 distinct CDR3 sequences in the sample, about an eighth were seen once. Sequencing was carried out using a population of CD138-negative cells sorted from bone marrow. The receptors shown here come from a donor aged 40 or older with multiple myeloma.

This clonotype was observed many times. The CDR3 is CASSPRVGGAEQFF. CDR3 sequence (DNA): TGTGCCAGCAGTCCCCGAGTAGGAGGGGCTGAGCAGTTCTTC. This chain connects TRBV7-8 to TRBJ2-1; TRBD2 might be the D (6 bases). V was shortened by 6 bases and J by 9 bases, with 18 bases between the two germline ends. Germline V lookup: CDR1 SGHVS, CDR2 FQNEAQ. The CDR3 consists of 14 residues.

The table lists this clonotype with many counts. The V and J genes are TRBV20-1 and TRBJ2-5, with 8 bases that match TRBD2. The length of the CDR3 is 14 residues. The germline V gene encodes CDR1 DFQATT and CDR2 SNEGSKA (reference sequence). The ends lost 5 bases at V and 2 bases at J; junction bases unmatched: 7. This CDR3 is CSAPHSGVQETQYF. CDR3 in DNA: TGCAGTGCTCCACATAGCGGGGTACAAGAGACCCAGTACTTC.

This chain joins TRBV11-2 and TRBJ1-5; tentatively, D is TRBD1 (5 bases). Germline values: CDR1 SGHAT, CDR2 FQNNGV. This CDR3 is built from 15 residues. V was cut by 6 bases and J by 6 bases, with 18 bases left in between. As DNA, the CDR3 is TGTGCCAGCAGTCCCGGAGGGTGGGGGAGTCAGCCCCAGCATTTT. Protein sequence: CASSPGGWGSQPQHF.

This clonotype was found many times. The chain couples TRBV29-1 to TRBJ2-1, with 8 nucleotides matching TRBD2. This CDR3 is 16 amino acids long. CDR1 is SQVTM and CDR2 is ANQGSEA in the germline V gene. The J segment lost 3 bases and the V segment lost 4 bases, leaving 11 bases of the junction unmatched. In nucleotides, the CDR3 is TGCAGCGTTGTTGATCTAGCGGGCCGGGGCTACAATGAGCAGTTCTTC. It encodes CSVVDLAGRGYNEQFF.

About this clonotype itself: The CDR3 carries no conserved terminal phenylalanine or tryptophan, so it likely arises from a read error. The CDR3 nucleotides are TGTGCCAGCAGCTTGGGACTTTTTGAGACCCAGTACTAC. It encodes CASSLGLFETQYY. The chain recombines TRBV7-3 with TRBJ2-5, with D maybe TRBD2 (6 bases). The CDR3 is 13 residues long. Trimming removed 3 bases from V and 5 bases from J, with 10 bases in between. Germline V gene sequence: CDR1 SGHTA, CDR2 FQGTGA.

Turning to this clonotype: A single base separates this from a much larger clone, so it may be a read error. The chain combines TRBV6-5 with TRBJ2-3; 7 nucleotides align to TRBD2. Germline V gene data show CDR1 as MNHEY and CDR2 as SVGAGI. The CDR3 consists of 17 residues. CDR3 amino acids: CASRRRGDGTYTGTQYF. The CDR3 region has the DNA TGTGCCAGCAGACGTCGGGGGGACGGAACCTACACAGGTACGCAGTATTTT.

In its sample, this clonotype was seen many times. The chain uses TRBV12-3 or TRBV12-4 and TRBJ1-6; 8 bases match TRBD1. This CDR3 has 15 amino acids. V shed 5 bases, J shed 10 bases, and the junction held 10 bases outside the gene matches. This CDR3 is CASSPQGARSSPLHF. The DNA for the CDR3 is TGTGCCAGCAGTCCTCAGGGGGCAAGGAGCTCACCCCTCCACTTT.

Many counts were recorded for this clonotype. The chain couples TRBV19 to TRBJ2-3; D is unresolved. Trimming took off 5 bases at V and 6 bases at J, with 18 bases between the two ends. The CDR3 is 15 residues long. Germline V CDR1 and CDR2: LNHDA, SQIVND (reference sequence). CDR3 protein: CASSGIPLGVDTQYF. The CDR3 DNA is TGTGCCAGTAGTGGCATCCCCCTGGGTGTCGATACGCAGTATTTT.

There are many counts of this clonotype. The gene calls are TRBV6-2 or TRBV6-3 and TRBJ2-1, with 11 bases identical to TRBD2. This CDR3 contains 15 residues. Germline CDR1 MNHEY, CDR2 SVGEGT. After removal of 0 bases from V and 9 bases from J, the junction contained 4 bases not matched to a gene. The CDR3 region is CASSYSIGTSGEQFF. CDR3 DNA sequence: TGTGCCAGCAGTTACTCGATCGGGACTAGCGGTGAGCAGTTCTTC.

This clonotype was detected only a few times. This chain connects TRBV18 to TRBJ2-3; no reliable D call. CDR1 and CDR2 from the germline V gene are KGHSH and LQKENI. This CDR3 is built from 15 residues. Trimming stripped 3 bases from V and 1 base from J, with 11 bases between. The CDR3 coding sequence is TGTGCCAGCTCACCGGTAGCATCAGGCACAGATACGCAGTATTTT. Translated: CASSPVASGTDTQYF.

At least ten counts were recorded for this clonotype. This chain links TRBV29-1 with TRBJ1-1, with 8 bases matching TRBD1. Germline V gene data show CDR1 as SQVTM and CDR2 as ANQGSEA. V gave up 4 bases and J gave up 3 bases; unmatched junction bases: 7. The CDR3 is made up of 14 amino acids. The CDR3 DNA reads as TGCAGCGTTGCCAAGGACAGGGCCTACACTGAAGCTTTCTTT. Residues: CSVAKDRAYTEAFF.

The sample holds many counts of this clonotype. The V and J genes are TRBV2 and TRBJ1-5; D is uncertain. Trimming removed 6 bases from V and 1 base from J, with 4 bases in between. Germline CDR1 and CDR2: SNHLY and FYNNEI. The CDR3 contains 12 residues. The CDR3, as DNA: TGTGCCAGCAGCCAGAGCAATCAGCCCCAGCATTTT. It codes for CASSQSNQPQHF.

Ten or more counts support this clonotype. The genes are TRBV4-1 and TRBJ2-7; TRBD1 agrees at 7 bases. This CDR3 spans 15 amino acids. Germline trimming cut 6 bases from V and 0 bases from J; bases unmatched to any gene: 8. CDR1 and CDR2 from the germline V gene are MGHRA and YSYEKL. The CDR3: CASRPSGQASYEQYF. The CDR3 region has the DNA TGCGCCAGCAGACCCTCCGGACAGGCCTCCTACGAGCAGTACTTC.